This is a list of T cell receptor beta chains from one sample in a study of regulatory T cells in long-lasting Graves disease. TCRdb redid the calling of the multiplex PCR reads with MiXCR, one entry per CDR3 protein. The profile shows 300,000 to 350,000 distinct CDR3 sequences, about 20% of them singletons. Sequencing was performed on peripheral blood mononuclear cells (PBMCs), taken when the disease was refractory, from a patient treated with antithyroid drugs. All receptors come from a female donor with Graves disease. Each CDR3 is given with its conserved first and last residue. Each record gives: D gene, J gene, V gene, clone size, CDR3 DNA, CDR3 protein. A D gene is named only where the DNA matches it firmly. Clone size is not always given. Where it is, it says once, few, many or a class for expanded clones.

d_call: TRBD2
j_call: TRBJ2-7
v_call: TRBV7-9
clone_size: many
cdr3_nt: TGTGCCAGCAGCTTCCCGACTAGCGGGAGCGACGAGCAGTACTTC
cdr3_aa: CASSFPTSGSDEQYF

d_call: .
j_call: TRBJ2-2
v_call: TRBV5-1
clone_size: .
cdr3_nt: TGCGCCAGTATGGACACGGGGCACACCGGGGAGCTGTTTTTT
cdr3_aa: CASMDTGHTGELFF

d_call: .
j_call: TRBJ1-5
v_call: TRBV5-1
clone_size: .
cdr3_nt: TGCGCCAGCAGCTTTAGCCCCTTTAGCAATCAGCCCCAGCATTTT
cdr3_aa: CASSFSPFSNQPQHF

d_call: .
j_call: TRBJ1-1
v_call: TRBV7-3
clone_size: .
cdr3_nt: TGTGCCAGCAGCCCCCGAGGGAGCCCATGGGGCACTGAAGCTTTCTTT
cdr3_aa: CASSPRGSPWGTEAFF

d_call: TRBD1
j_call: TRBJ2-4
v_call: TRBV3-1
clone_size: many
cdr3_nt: TGTGCCAGCAGAGGACAGGGGGCTCCAGAGGACATTCAGTACTTC
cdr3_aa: CASRGQGAPEDIQYF

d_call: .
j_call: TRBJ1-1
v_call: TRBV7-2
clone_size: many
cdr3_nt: TGTGCCAGCAGCTTCCCCAACAGGGCTGCTGAAGCTTTCTTT
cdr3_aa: CASSFPNRAAEAFF

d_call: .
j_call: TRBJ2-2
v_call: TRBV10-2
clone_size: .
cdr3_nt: TGCGCCAGCAGTGAGTCAAGGCTAGCGAACACCGGGGAGCTGTTTTTT
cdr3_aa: CASSESRLANTGELFF

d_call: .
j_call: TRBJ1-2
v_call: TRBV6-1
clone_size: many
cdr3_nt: TGTGCCAGCAGTGAACTGTGGACGGACTATGGCTACACCTTC
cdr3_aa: CASSELWTDYGYTF